This T cell receptor (beta chain) was observed in a study of blood T cell repertoires in COVID-19. Looking at the study overall: Material from acute and convalescent COVID-19 was sourced from the United States, Italy and Spain.

Participants were aged roughly 18 to 90 years from about 25 US areas. Donors were grouped by their self-reported clinical history. This CDR3 contains 11 residues. Trimming left V 5 bases short and J 6 bases short, with 10 bases between. From germline, CDR1 is GTSNPN and CDR2 SVGIG (reference sequence). The data were produced by immunoSEQ multiplex PCR, yet TCRdb's version contains in-frame clones alone and is incomplete. The profile covers nearly 250,000 clones, with roughly 85% appearing a single time and about 9.3% taken by the ten largest. Sequenced: PBMCs or T cells enriched from blood (not recorded which). The V gene is TRBV30, the J gene TRBJ1-1; D unresolved. The sequence was collected from a woman aged 45-65 years with acute COVID-19. CDR3 in amino acids: CAWGLRPEAFF. CDR3 in DNA: TGTGCCTGGGGACTGCGTCCTGAAGCTTTCTTT.